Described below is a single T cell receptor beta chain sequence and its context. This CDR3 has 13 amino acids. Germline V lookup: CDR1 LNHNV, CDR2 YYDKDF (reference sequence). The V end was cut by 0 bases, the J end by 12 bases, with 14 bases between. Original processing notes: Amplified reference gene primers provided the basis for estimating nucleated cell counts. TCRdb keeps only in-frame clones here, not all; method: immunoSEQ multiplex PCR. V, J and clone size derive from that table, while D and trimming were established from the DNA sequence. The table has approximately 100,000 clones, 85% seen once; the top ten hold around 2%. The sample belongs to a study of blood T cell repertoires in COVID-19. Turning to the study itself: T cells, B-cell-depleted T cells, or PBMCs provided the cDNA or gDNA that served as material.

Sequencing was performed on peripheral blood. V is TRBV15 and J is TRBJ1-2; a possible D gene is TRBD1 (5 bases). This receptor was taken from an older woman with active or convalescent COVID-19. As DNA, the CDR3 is TGTGCCACCAGCAGAGACCCTGGACAAGTCAACACCTTC. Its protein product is CATSRDPGQVNTF.